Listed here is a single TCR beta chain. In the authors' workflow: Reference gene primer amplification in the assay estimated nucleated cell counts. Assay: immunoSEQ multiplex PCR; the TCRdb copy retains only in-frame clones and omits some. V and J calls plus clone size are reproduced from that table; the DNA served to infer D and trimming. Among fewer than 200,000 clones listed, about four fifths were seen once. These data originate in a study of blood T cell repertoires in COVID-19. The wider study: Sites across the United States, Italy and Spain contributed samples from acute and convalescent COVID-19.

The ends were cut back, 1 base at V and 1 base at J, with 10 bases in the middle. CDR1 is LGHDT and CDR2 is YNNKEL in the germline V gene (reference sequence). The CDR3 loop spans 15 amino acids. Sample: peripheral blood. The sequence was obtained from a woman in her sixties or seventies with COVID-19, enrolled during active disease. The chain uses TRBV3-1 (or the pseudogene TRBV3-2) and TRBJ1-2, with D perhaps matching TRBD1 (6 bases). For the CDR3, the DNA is TGTGCCAGCAGCCAAGGGCAGGGGAGTAACTATGGCTACACCTTC. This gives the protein CASSQGQGSNYGYTF.